This is a list of T cell receptor beta chains from one sample in a study of T cells after yellow fever vaccination. TCRdb passed the 5' RACE reads through MiXCR, listing each CDR3 protein once. This table holds about 300,000 distinct CDR3 sequences, around 6.8% found once. Source: PBMCs, taken more than 40 days after the first yellow fever vaccination. The source is a man between 18 and 35 years old who received the YFV17D yellow fever vaccine. Each CDR3 is given with its conserved first and last residue. A D gene is named only where the DNA matches it firmly. Size tells how often a clone was seen (once, few, many) or the class of an expanded clone, and some rows leave it out.

clone size	J gene	D gene	V gene	CDR3 protein	CDR3 DNA
few	TRBJ1-1	TRBD1	TRBV5-1	CASSDRDRGVLMNTEAFF	TGCGCCAGCAGCGACCGGGACAGGGGGGTCCTAATGAACACTGAAGCTTTCTTT
few	TRBJ1-3	.	TRBV30	CAWSGNTIYF	TGTGCCTGGAGTGGAAACACCATATATTTT
few	TRBJ1-2	TRBD1	TRBV10-3	CAISGTGEHGYTF	TGTGCCATCAGTGGGACAGGAGAACATGGCTACACCTTC
.	TRBJ2-3	.	TRBV5-1	CASSLETLMHTDTQYF	TGCGCCAGCAGCCTCGAGACATTAATGCACACAGATACGCAGTATTTT
few	TRBJ1-6	.	TRBV4-3	CASSPDPRDSPLHF	TGCGCCAGCAGCCCGGACCCCAGGGATTCACCCCTCCACTTT
few	TRBJ2-7	TRBD2	TRBV20-1	CSARDQLAGHGEQYF	TGCAGTGCTAGAGATCAGCTAGCGGGGCACGGGGAGCAGTACTTC
many	TRBJ2-2	.	TRBV12-3/TRBV12-4	CASSLVQYTGELFF	TGTGCCAGCAGTTTAGTACAGTACACCGGGGAGCTGTTTTTT
few	TRBJ1-2	.	TRBV6-5	CASSQGTNGYTF	TGTGCCAGCAGTCAAGGGACGAATGGCTACACCTTC
few	TRBJ2-3	.	TRBV4-1	CASSHGTRGPDTQYF	TGCGCCAGCAGCCACGGGACCCGGGGCCCAGATACGCAGTATTTT
.	TRBJ1-6	TRBD1	TRBV18	CASSPGQDSPLHF	TGTGCCAGCTCACCGGGACAGGATTCACCCCTCCACTTT
few	TRBJ2-7	.	TRBV11-2	CASSDQYSYEQYF	TGTGCCAGCAGCGACCAATACTCCTACGAGCAGTACTTC
many	TRBJ2-4	.	TRBV12-3/TRBV12-4	CASSGVGGKNIQYF	TGTGCCAGCAGCGGCGTGGGAGGCAAAAACATTCAGTACTTC
few	TRBJ2-1	.	TRBV5-8	CASSLARSDEQFF	TGTGCCAGCAGCTTGGCCCGGAGCGATGAGCAGTTCTTC
.	TRBJ2-7	TRBD1	TRBV5-1	CASSWDRPYEQYF	TGCGCCAGCAGCTGGGACAGGCCTTACGAGCAGTACTTC
.	TRBJ1-2	TRBD1	TRBV29-1	CSVEISQGTNYGYTF	TGCAGCGTTGAAATATCACAGGGGACTAACTATGGCTACACCTTC
.	TRBJ2-2	TRBD1	TRBV12-3/TRBV12-4	CASGAPGQGIGELFF	TGTGCCAGCGGGGCTCCGGGACAGGGTATCGGGGAGCTGTTTTTT
many	TRBJ1-2	.	TRBV14	CASSQGREDAGYTF	TGTGCCAGCAGCCAAGGTAGAGAAGACGCTGGCTACACCTTC
few	TRBJ2-1	.	TRBV5-1	CASSLLLDQYNEQFF	TGCGCCAGCAGCTTGCTGCTGGACCAATACAATGAGCAGTTCTTC
many	TRBJ2-5	.	TRBV4-1	CASSQVLGETQYF	TGCGCCAGCAGCCAAGTTCTCGGCGAGACCCAGTACTTC
few	TRBJ2-5	TRBD2	TRBV3-1	CASSQEAAGRRETQYF	TGTGCCAGCAGCCAAGAGGCAGCGGGGCGACGGGAGACCCAGTACTTC
many	TRBJ2-2	.	TRBV5-1	CASSLVSTGELFF	TGCGCCAGCAGCTTGGTTAGCACCGGGGAGCTGTTTTTT
few	TRBJ2-7	.	TRBV7-2	CASTPRRGDYEQYF	TGTGCCAGCACCCCCCGGAGGGGGGACTACGAGCAGTACTTC
few	TRBJ1-1	.	TRBV29-1	CSGKGMNTEAFF	TGCAGCGGTAAAGGAATGAACACTGAAGCTTTCTTT
.	TRBJ1-1	TRBD1	TRBV12-3/TRBV12-4	CASSLGGGSHMNTEAFF	TGTGCCAGCAGTCTGGGAGGGGGCTCACACATGAACACTGAAGCTTTCTTT
many	TRBJ2-2	.	TRBV9	CASSLTQFTGELFF	TGTGCCAGCAGCTTGACTCAGTTCACCGGGGAGCTGTTTTTT
many	TRBJ2-4	.	TRBV20-1	CSARGGAIQYF	TGCAGTGCTAGAGGGGGGGCTATTCAGTACTTC
few	TRBJ2-3	TRBD2	TRBV6-1	CASSEKRAGRVGTDTQYF	TGTGCCAGCAGTGAAAAGCGGGCAGGGAGGGTGGGCACAGATACGCAGTATTTT
many	TRBJ1-4	TRBD1	TRBV27	CASSTGATNEKLFF	TGTGCCAGCAGTACAGGGGCAACTAATGAAAAACTGTTTTTT
.	TRBJ1-2	.	TRBV2	CASSEPPRFGGGYTF	TGTGCCAGCAGTGAACCACCGCGCTTTGGGGGTGGCTACACCTTC
few	TRBJ2-5	TRBD1	TRBV29-1	CSVAPTGGEQETQYF	TGCAGCGTGGCACCGACAGGGGGTGAACAAGAGACCCAGTACTTC
.	TRBJ2-7	TRBD2	TRBV7-6	CASSLWTSGGLEQYF	TGTGCCAGCAGCTTATGGACTAGCGGGGGGCTGGAGCAGTACTTC
few	TRBJ2-7	.	TRBV7-6	CASSLEADFYEQYF	TGTGCCAGCAGCTTAGAAGCGGACTTCTACGAGCAGTACTTC
.	TRBJ2-3	TRBD2	TRBV28	CASSGSGGATDTQYF	TGTGCCAGCAGTGGTAGCGGGGGGGCCACAGATACGCAGTATTTT
few	TRBJ1-4	TRBD1	TRBV20-1	CSAVEGQGPKLFF	TGCAGTGCCGTAGAGGGACAGGGCCCCAAACTGTTTTTT